The 9 T cell receptor beta chains presented below share a single source sample, sequenced in a study of control samples from healthy donors and cancer patients. Assay used: immunoSEQ multiplex PCR; TCRdb lists only in-frame clones, some missing. The sample contains 90,000 to 150,000 clones, more than 70% of which appear only once. The sample was blood. These receptors were obtained from a man aged 35 to 55 in good health.

The chain carries TRBV7-2 and TRBJ2-1, with D unresolved. Per the germline V gene, CDR1 is SGHTA and CDR2 is FQGNSA. Trimming removed 5 bases from V and 9 bases from J, with 20 bases in between. The CDR3 is 15 amino acids. DNA for the CDR3: TGTGCCAGCAGCCCCCAGTGGTTCGCTGGTGGTGAGCAGTTCTTC. It translates to CASSPQWFAGGEQFF.

V is TRBV7-8 and J is TRBJ2-3, with D possibly TRBD2 on 5 matching bases. The germline V gene has CDR1 SGHVS and CDR2 FQNEAQ. V dropped 4 bases and J dropped 2 bases, with 16 bases sitting between them. The CDR3 loop spans 16 amino acids. CDR3 sequence: CASSSPGSRYTDTQYF. CDR3 bases: TGTGCCAGCAGCTCCCCGGGATCCCGATACACAGATACGCAGTATTTT.

The chain employs TRBV5-1 and TRBJ2-7; 7 positions agree with TRBD1. Trimming cost V 4 bases and J 6 bases; bases outside gene matches: 7. Germline values: CDR1 SGHRS, CDR2 YFSETQ. The CDR3 totals 13 residues. This CDR3 is CASSLQGSREQYF. The CDR3 DNA reads as TGCGCCAGCAGCCTACAGGGGTCGCGCGAGCAGTACTTC.

This sequence joins TRBV7-2 and TRBJ1-1, with D maybe TRBD1 (6 bases). CDR3 size: 17 residues. Germline CDR1 and CDR2: SGHTA and FQGNSA. V lost 2 bases and J 0 bases, leaving 16 bases between the germline ends. The CDR3 nucleotides are TGTGCCAGCAGCTTATCTGGAGGGGGTAAAATGAACACTGAAGCTTTCTTT. Protein product: CASSLSGGGKMNTEAFF.

This clone was picked up one time. The chain carries TRBV27 and TRBJ2-7; 9 bases match TRBD2. CDR1 is MNHEY and CDR2 is SMNVEV in the germline V gene (reference sequence). V gave up 6 bases and J gave up 4 bases; unmatched junction bases: 10. The CDR3 consists of 15 residues. CDR3 DNA sequence: TGTGCCAGCAGGGTGGGGGCGGGGGGGCGATACGAGCAGTACTTC. It encodes CASRVGAGGRYEQYF.

This chain uses TRBV27 with TRBJ2-3, with TRBD2 identical over 7 bases. V lost 7 bases and J lost 2; bases outside the gene matches: 6. Germline CDR1 MNHEY, CDR2 SMNVEV (reference sequence). This CDR3 spans 14 amino acids. The CDR3, as DNA: TGTGCCAGCAAAAAAGGACTAGACACAGATACGCAGTATTTT. Its protein is CASKKGLDTDTQYF.

This chain uses TRBV4-1 with TRBJ1-4, with 7 bases lining up with TRBD1. V lost 3 bases to trimming and J lost 5 bases; unmatched junction nucleotides: 6. The CDR3 spans 15 residues. Germline V gene lookup returns CDR1 MGHRA and CDR2 YSYEKL. In DNA, the CDR3 is TGCGCCAGCAGCCAGCATGGGACAGAGAATGAAAAACTGTTTTTT. Amino acids: CASSQHGTENEKLFF.

V is TRBV3-1 (or the pseudogene TRBV3-2) and J is TRBJ2-6; D uncertain. This CDR3 is built from 14 residues. V dropped 3 bases and J dropped 2 bases, with 5 bases sitting between them. Germline V lookup: CDR1 LGHDT, CDR2 YNNKEL (reference sequence). The DNA for the CDR3 is TGTGCCAGCAGCCAGCCTGCTGGGGCCAACGTCCTGACTTTC. Its translation: CASSQPAGANVLTF.

CDR3 nucleotide sequence: TGTGCCAGCAGCTTCGGACAGGGGCGTATGAACACTGAAGCTTTCTTT. Translated: CASSFGQGRMNTEAFF. The chain recombines TRBV11-2 with TRBJ1-1; 9 nucleotides line up with TRBD1. Germline CDR1 is SGHAT and CDR2 is FQNNGV. J gave up 0 bases and V 3 bases, and 5 bases lay outside the gene matches. The CDR3 is 16 amino acids.